The rows below give T cell receptor beta chains drawn from one sample of a study of shared T cell receptors in the human thymus. TCRdb's copy holds only in-frame clones and misses some; the assay was immunoSEQ multiplex PCR. Among about 660,000 clones listed, over 75% were seen once. The sample was also linked to a second study, of human thymus T cells.

Sequencing was carried out using thymocytes. These receptors were taken from a boy under two years old with a congenital heart defect. Both conserved end residues are part of each CDR3. Fields, in order: clone size, D gene, V gene, J gene, CDR3 DNA, CDR3 protein. D genes are given only for firm matches. The size entry is marked missing in some rows and otherwise reads once, few, many or a size class.

>NA|TRBD1|TRBV5-1|TRBJ2-7
TGCGCCAGCAGCTCGGACAGGGACCAAAACTACGAGCAGTACTTC
CASSSDRDQNYEQYF
>NA|TRBD2|TRBV9|TRBJ2-2
TGTGCCAGCAGCGTAGAGAGCGGGAGGGCCCTGAGATCTAGCACCGGGGAGCTGTTTTTT
CASSVESGRALRSSTGELFF
>NA|NA|TRBV10-3|TRBJ1-1
TGTGCCGCTCAAGGCGGCGTTACGAAACGGGAGAACACTGAAGCTTTCTTT
CAAQGGVTKRENTEAFF
>NA|TRBD2|TRBV5-1|TRBJ2-7
TGCGCCAGCGGTCCTCACCCGGGACTACCCTCCATTACAGAGCAGTACTTC
CASGPHPGLPSITEQYF
>NA|NA|TRBV28|TRBJ2-7
TGTGCCAGCAGGCCGCCGGTGGGGAGCTCCTACGAGCAGTACTTC
CASRPPVGSSYEQYF
>NA|NA|TRBV27|TRBJ2-1
TGTGCCAGCAGTATTGGACTCTACAATGAGCAGTTCTTC
CASSIGLYNEQFF
>NA|NA|TRBV4-1|TRBJ1-4
TGCGCCAGCAGCCAAGGAGAGGGCTGGGGAGCTAATGAAAAACTGTTTTTT
CASSQGEGWGANEKLFF
>NA|TRBD2|TRBV4-3|TRBJ2-4
TGCGCCAGCAGCCAAGATCCGGGGGGACTAGCGGGTTCCAAAAACATTCAGTACTTC
CASSQDPGGLAGSKNIQYF
>NA|TRBD2|TRBV7-9|TRBJ2-1
TGTGCCAGCAGCTTAGAGGGACTAGCGGAAATCTACAATGAGCAGTTCTTC
CASSLEGLAEIYNEQFF
>NA|NA|TRBV6-1|TRBJ2-7
TGTGCCAGCACCGGCGGGGTCGTGTCCCCCTACGAGCAGTACTTC
CASTGGVVSPYEQYF
>NA|TRBD1|TRBV30|TRBJ1-1
TGTGCCTGGAGTGGGGACAGGGTGAACACTGAAGCTTTCTTT
CAWSGDRVNTEAFF
>NA|NA|TRBV15|TRBJ2-7
TGTGCCACCAGCCGCACAGGGACGGGGCCCTACGAGCAGTACTTC
CATSRTGTGPYEQYF
>NA|NA|TRBV30|TRBJ1-2
TGTGCCTGCGACAGGAAAATCTATGGCTACACCTTC
CACDRKIYGYTF
>NA|NA|TRBV5-4|TRBJ1-3
TGTGCCAGCAGCTTAGACAGGTACTCTGGAAACACCATATATTTT
CASSLDRYSGNTIYF
>once|TRBD2|TRBV28|TRBJ2-1
TGTGCCAGCAGTTACTCAGGGACTAGCGGTCATTGCGTGGAGCAGTTCTTC
CASSYSGTSGHCVEQFF
>NA|NA|TRBV20-1|TRBJ2-1
TGCAGTGCCTGTAGGGGGTATGAGCAGTTCTTC
CSACRGYEQFF
>NA|TRBD2|TRBV11-3|TRBJ2-7
TGTGCCAGCAGCGCCCTGGGAGCGGGAGACGAGCAGTACTTC
CASSALGAGDEQYF
>NA|NA|TRBV30|TRBJ2-1
TGTGCCTGGGGTCAGGGGGGCAATGAGCAGTTCTTC
CAWGQGGNEQFF
>NA|TRBD1|TRBV28|TRBJ1-4
TGTGCCAGCAGTTTAAGACAGGGGGGTGAAAAACTGTTTTTT
CASSLRQGGEKLFF
>NA|TRBD2|TRBV10-2|TRBJ2-3
TGCGCCAGCAGCCGGGGACTAGCGGGAGTGGGGGATACGCAGTATTTT
CASSRGLAGVGDTQYF
>NA|TRBD1|TRBV7-9|TRBJ1-4
TGTGCCAGCAGCTCATGGACAGGGGGACGCGAAAAACTGTTTTTT
CASSSWTGGREKLFF
>NA|NA|TRBV7-8|TRBJ1-2
TGTGCCAGCAGCTTACGCGGGCGGGACTATGGCTACACCTTC
CASSLRGRDYGYTF
>once|TRBD2|TRBV10-1|TRBJ2-3
TGCGCCAGCAGTGATAGGGGGACTAGCCTCACAGATACGCAGTATTTT
CASSDRGTSLTDTQYF
>NA|TRBD1|TRBV9|TRBJ2-5
TGTGCCAGCAGCCTTAATGCCGGGACAGGGGAAGAGACCCAGTACTTC
CASSLNAGTGEETQYF
>NA|NA|TRBV11-2|TRBJ1-3
TGTGCCAGCATCCTAATTGCAGGGTCAGGGAACACCATATATTTT
CASILIAGSGNTIYF
>NA|NA|TRBV25-1|TRBJ2-3
TGTGCCAGCAGTCCAGTGAGTAAGGGGGATAGCACAGATACGCAGTATTTT
CASSPVSKGDSTDTQYF
>NA|TRBD2|TRBV9|TRBJ2-7
TGTGCCAGCAGCTCATTCCAGGGGACTAGCGGGATCCACGAGCAGTACTTC
CASSSFQGTSGIHEQYF
>NA|NA|TRBV11-3|TRBJ2-7
TGTGCCAGCAGCTTTACCCAGGGGGGCTACGAGCAGTACTTC
CASSFTQGGYEQYF
>few|TRBD1|TRBV11-3|TRBJ2-7
TGTGCCAGCAGCCCCGTACGACAGGGGGCCGGGTACGAGCAGTACTTC
CASSPVRQGAGYEQYF
>few|TRBD1|TRBV18|TRBJ1-1
TGTGCCAGCTCACCGTTAGACAGGGTTGCTGCTGAAGCTTTCTTT
CASSPLDRVAAEAFF
>few|TRBD2|TRBV5-6|TRBJ2-7
TGTGCCAGCAGATACGGCCGGGGGGACGAGCAGTACTTC
CASRYGRGDEQYF
>NA|TRBD1|TRBV5-6|TRBJ2-3
TGTGCCAGCAGCTTGGGGGTTGTGGGGACAGGGTACACAGATACGCAGTATTTT
CASSLGVVGTGYTDTQYF
>NA|NA|TRBV18|TRBJ2-7
TGTGCCAGCTCACCAGGGCGGGATTCCTCCTACGAGCAGTACTTC
CASSPGRDSSYEQYF
>NA|TRBD2|TRBV29-1|TRBJ2-3
TGCAGCGCCCGGCGGGGGGTCGGCACAGATACGCAGTATTTT
CSARRGVGTDTQYF
>NA|TRBD2|TRBV30|TRBJ2-5
TGTGCCTGGAGTCTCCGACGTTGGACTAGCGGGAGGGCCAGGGAGACCCAGTACTTC
CAWSLRRWTSGRARETQYF
>NA|NA|TRBV7-2|TRBJ2-1
TGTGCCAGCAGCTGGGCCGCGTTGGGCTCCTACAATGAGCAGTTCTTC
CASSWAALGSYNEQFF
>NA|NA|TRBV14|TRBJ1-3
TGTGCCAGCAGCCAAACCGGGACTCCTACCTGGCGCTCTGGAAACACCATATATTTT
CASSQTGTPTWRSGNTIYF
>NA|TRBD2|TRBV29-1|TRBJ2-1
TGCAGCGGTGGGACTAGCGGTAACAATGAGCAGTTCTTC
CSGGTSGNNEQFF
>NA|NA|TRBV10-3|TRBJ2-3
TGTGCCTCCCGGGAGCCCCTGGGAGATACGCAGTATTTT
CASREPLGDTQYF
>once|NA|TRBV19|TRBJ1-4
TGTGCCAGTAGGCCGCCGGGAGGGGTAAGGGGTGAAAAACTGTTTTTT
CASRPPGGVRGEKLFF
>once|TRBD2|TRBV11-3|TRBJ2-2
TGTGCCAGCAGCTCCTGGGGGGGGAACACCGGGGAGCTGTTTTTT
CASSSWGGNTGELFF